Each of the 8 T cell receptor beta chains below was sequenced from the same sample in a study of blood T cell repertoires in COVID-19. The repertoire was sequenced with immunoSEQ multiplex PCR; TCRdb's copy has only in-frame clones and lacks some. The repertoire holds about 92,000 clones, with 87% as singletons. The sequenced material came from peripheral blood. The source of these receptors is a woman aged 60-75 years with COVID-19, enrolled during active disease.

CDR3 nucleotide sequence: TGTGCCAGCAGGGATCCGGGACAGGGGGCTTCCAATGAGCAGTTCTTC. Translating gives CASRDPGQGASNEQFF. This chain uses TRBV7-3 with TRBJ2-1; 12 nucleotides agree with TRBD1. The J segment lost 6 bases and the V segment lost 6 bases, leaving 9 bases of the junction unmatched. CDR3 length equals 16 residues. Germline V gives CDR1 SGHTA, CDR2 FQGTGA. Using reference TRBV7-3 and TRBJ2-1 for the parts outside the CDR3, the full variable domain is GAGVSQTPSNKVTEKGKYVELRCDPISGHTALYWYRQSLGQGPEFLIYFQGTGAADDSGLPNDRFFAVRPEGSVSTLKIQRTERGDSAVYLCASRDPGQGASNEQFFGPGTRLTVL.

This chain connects TRBV19 to TRBJ2-5, with 9 bases fitting TRBD1. The CDR3 sequence is 14 residues long. V shed 8 bases, J shed 2 bases, and the junction held 6 bases outside the gene matches. Germline V CDR1 and CDR2: LNHDA, SQIVND (reference sequence). This CDR3 reads CASSNDRGQETQYF. Written as DNA, the CDR3 is TGTGCCAGTTCCAATGACAGGGGGCAAGAGACCCAGTACTTC. Full variable domain (remainder filled in from reference TRBV19 and TRBJ2-5): DGGITQSPKYLFRKEGQNVTLSCEQNLNHDAMYWYRQDPGQGLRLIYYSQIVNDFQKGDIAEGYSVSREKKESFPLTVTSAQKNPTAFYLCASSNDRGQETQYFGPGTRLLVL.

The chain couples TRBV2 to TRBJ1-4, with D tentatively TRBD1 (5 bases). CDR1 SNHLY and CDR2 FYNNEI come from the germline V gene. The CDR3 runs to 14 residues. V was cut by 7 bases and J by 5 bases, with 14 bases left in between. Here the CDR3 reads CASIRGTGNEKLFF. CDR3 sequence (DNA): TGTGCCAGCATCCGCGGGACGGGAAATGAAAAACTGTTTTTT.

The chain carries TRBV11-3 and TRBJ1-1; D is unresolved. Germline V gene lookup returns CDR1 SGHNT and CDR2 YENEEA. This CDR3 spans 15 amino acids. Trimming shortened V by 1 base and J by 1 base, and 10 bases separated the two germline ends. The CDR3 region is CASSLGQLKNTEAFF. In DNA form, the CDR3 reads TGTGCCAGCAGCTTAGGTCAGTTAAAGAACACTGAAGCTTTCTTT.

The CDR3 DNA reads as TGTGCCAGCAGCCATGGACTCCCAACCAATGAGCAGTTCTTC. Its translation is CASSHGLPTNEQFF. The genes are TRBV3-1 (or the pseudogene TRBV3-2) and TRBJ2-1, with D perhaps matching TRBD2 (5 bases). The V gene lost 3 bases and the J gene lost 6 bases, with 12 bases spanning the gap. The CDR3 sequence is 14 residues long. Germline CDR1 is LGHDT and CDR2 is YNNKEL (reference sequence).

The CDR3 DNA reads TGCGCCAGCAGCGCCCGAGGCGGGAATGGCTACACCTTC. It encodes CASSARGGNGYTF. The chain couples TRBV4-1 to TRBJ1-2, with D unresolved. CDR1 and CDR2 (germline): MGHRA, YSYEKL. Trimming took off 5 bases at V and 6 bases at J, with 13 bases between the two ends. The CDR3 covers 13 residues.

V and J are TRBV7-2 and TRBJ2-5; TRBD2 matches 11 bases. The CDR3 is 16 residues long. CDR1 SGHTA and CDR2 FQGNSA come from the germline V gene. V was clipped by 2 bases and J by 4 bases; unmatched bases: 6. In DNA form, the CDR3 reads TGTGCCAGCAGCTTAAGACTAGCGGGGCCGGGAGAGACCCAGTACTTC. It codes for CASSLRLAGPGETQYF.

The chain links TRBV19 to TRBJ1-2; D might be TRBD1 (6 bases). CDR1 is LNHDA, CDR2 SQIVND, per germline (reference sequence). The CDR3 covers 12 residues. The V and J ends lost 9 bases and 8 bases respectively, with 16 bases between them. The CDR3 protein is CASSNRDGGYTF. CDR3 sequence (DNA): TGTGCCAGCTCGAACAGGGATGGGGGCTACACCTTC.